A single sample is the source of the 9 T cell receptor beta chains below, sequenced in a study of identical twins. One entry per CDR3 protein, called by TCRdb with MiXCR from the 5' RACE reads. The sample records a few hundred thousand distinct CDR3 sequences, under 20% being singletons. The sample was naive T cells sorted from blood. The receptors come from a man aged 50-59 years in good health.

Ten or more counts support this clonotype. This rearrangement joins TRBV7-2 to TRBJ2-7, with D uncertain. The CDR3 contains 14 residues. The V end was cut by 0 bases, the J end by 1 base, with 7 bases between. Per the germline V gene, CDR1 is SGHTA and CDR2 is FQGNSA. CDR3 bases: TGTGCCAGCAGCTTAGCAGGTCGGTCCTACGAGCAGTACTTC. Residues: CASSLAGRSYEQYF.

V is TRBV20-1 and J is TRBJ2-7, with D possibly TRBD1 on 6 matching bases. The CDR3 is made up of 13 amino acids. Trimming stripped 4 bases from V and 6 bases from J, with 16 bases between. CDR1 is DFQATT and CDR2 is SNEGSKA in the germline V gene (reference sequence). The CDR3, as DNA: TGCAGTGCTACTAAGGGGGAGTTCGTCGAGCAGTACTTC. It is translated as CSATKGEFVEQYF.

This clonotype was seen more than once but under ten times. The V gene is TRBV11-2, the J gene TRBJ2-5; D is perhaps TRBD1 (5 bases). V lost 1 base and J 6 bases, leaving 9 bases between the germline ends. The CDR3 has 13 residues. Germline-derived CDR1 and CDR2 are SGHAT and FQNNGV. Written as DNA, the CDR3 is TGTGCCAGCAGCTTAGCAGGGTTGCAGACCCAGTACTTC. It specifies CASSLAGLQTQYF.

The chain carries TRBV29-1 and TRBJ1-1, with D hard to call. This CDR3 comprises 13 residues. Germline assignment: CDR1 SQVTM and CDR2 ANQGSEA. Deletions cut 4 bases from V and 4 bases from J, with 13 bases between. As DNA, the CDR3 is TGCAGCGTTGGGCCACAAAAGGGCACTGAAGCTTTCTTT. Protein sequence: CSVGPQKGTEAFF. The full variable domain, its missing parts supplied by reference TRBV29-1 and TRBJ1-1, is SAVISQKPSRDICQRGTSLTIQCQVDSQVTMMFWYRQQPGQSLTLIATANQGSEATYESGFVIDKFPISRPNLTFSTLTVSNMSPEDSSIYLCSVGPQKGTEAFFGQGTRLTVV.

A few counts support this clonotype. The rearrangement joins TRBV4-2 to TRBJ1-1, with D tentatively TRBD1 (5 bases). CDR1 LGHNA and CDR2 YNFKEQ come from the germline V gene. The V gene lost 4 bases and the J gene lost 5 bases, with 26 bases spanning the gap. This CDR3 contains 18 residues. The CDR3 spells CASSPRGVRGHRGTEAFF. In DNA, the CDR3 is TGTGCCAGCAGCCCGAGGGGTGTTCGGGGCCATCGTGGGACTGAAGCTTTCTTT.

The table lists this clonotype with a count of one. The rearrangement links TRBV7-2 to TRBJ2-7, with no clear D. Trimming pared 1 base from V and 5 bases from J, leaving 12 bases between. Germline CDR1 and CDR2: SGHTA and FQGNSA. The CDR3 totals 14 residues. CDR3 sequence: CASSLDRGRDEQYF. CDR3 in DNA: TGTGCCAGCAGCTTAGACAGAGGCCGGGACGAGCAGTACTTC.

About this clonotype: One junction end does not reproduce the germline sequence, and a read error may be involved. The chain employs TRBV5-1 and TRBJ1-1, with 7 bases lining up with TRBD1. CDR1 is SGHRS, CDR2 YFSETQ, per germline. The CDR3 covers 15 residues. CDR3 sequence: CASSFTGDLNTEVFF. The CDR3 DNA reads as TGCGCCAGCAGCTTCACAGGGGACCTGAACACTGAAGTTTTCTTT.

This clonotype was seen ten or more times. This chain uses TRBV7-9 with TRBJ2-7; 7 bases are shared with TRBD1. The CDR3 totals 14 residues. The junction had 3 bases not matched to a gene; V was cut back by 2 bases and J by 2 bases. Germline lookup yields CDR1 SEHNR and CDR2 FQNEAQ (reference sequence). CDR3 region: CASSLTGAPYEQYF. Written as DNA, the CDR3 is TGTGCCAGCAGCTTAACAGGGGCCCCCTACGAGCAGTACTTC. The full variable domain, with the rest looked up from reference TRBV7-9 and TRBJ2-7, is DTGVSQNPRHKITKRGQNVTFRCDPISEHNRLYWYRQTLGQGPEFLTYFQNEAQLEKSRLLSDRFSAERPKGSFSTLEIQRTEQGDSAMYLCASSLTGAPYEQYFGPGTRLTVT.

This chain uses TRBV12-3 or TRBV12-4 with TRBJ2-1, with TRBD2 matching over 10 bases. This CDR3 contains 16 residues. The ends lost 7 bases at V and 3 bases at J; junction bases unmatched: 9. DNA for the CDR3: TGTGCCAGCAACTCATTCAGCGGGAGGGACTACAATGAGCAGTTCTTC. It specifies CASNSFSGRDYNEQFF.